This paragraph covers one T cell receptor beta chain sequence. CDR1 is LGHNA, CDR2 YSLEER, per germline. The CDR3 totals 16 residues. After removal of 4 bases from V and 9 bases from J, the junction contained 11 bases not matched to a gene. The method was immunoSEQ multiplex PCR; TCRdb's version includes in-frame clones alone and lacks a portion of them. The repertoire has over 85,000 clones, 70% to 90% of them found once; the top ten carry 4.8%. These data are taken from a study of blood T cell repertoires in COVID-19. The chain uses TRBV4-3 and TRBJ2-1; 11 nucleotides line up with TRBD2. The sequence was collected from a human donor in a cohort sampled during active COVID-19. The specimen sequenced was peripheral blood. The CDR3: CASSLRGGTSGSEQFF. The CDR3 DNA follows: TGCGCCAGCAGCCTTCGCGGAGGAACTAGCGGGAGTGAGCAGTTCTTC.